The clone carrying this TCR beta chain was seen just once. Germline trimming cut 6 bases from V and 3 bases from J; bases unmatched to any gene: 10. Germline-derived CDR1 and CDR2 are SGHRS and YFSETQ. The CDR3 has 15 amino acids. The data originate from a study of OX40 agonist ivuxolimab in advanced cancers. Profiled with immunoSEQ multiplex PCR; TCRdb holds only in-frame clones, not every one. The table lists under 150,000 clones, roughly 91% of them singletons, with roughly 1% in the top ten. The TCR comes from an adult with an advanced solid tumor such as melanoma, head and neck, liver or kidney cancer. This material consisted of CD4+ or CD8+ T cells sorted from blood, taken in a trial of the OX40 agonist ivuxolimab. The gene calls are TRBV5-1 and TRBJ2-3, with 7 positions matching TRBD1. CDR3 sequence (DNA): TGCGCCAGCATCCTGACAGGGATGAGAACAGATACGCAGTATTTT. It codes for CASILTGMRTDTQYF. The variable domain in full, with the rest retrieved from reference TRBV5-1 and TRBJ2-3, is KAGVTQTPRYLIKTRGQQVTLSCSPISGHRSVSWYQQTPGQGLQFLFEYFSETQRNKGNFPGRFSGRQFSNSRSEMNVSTLELGDSALYLCASILTGMRTDTQYFGPGTRLTVL.